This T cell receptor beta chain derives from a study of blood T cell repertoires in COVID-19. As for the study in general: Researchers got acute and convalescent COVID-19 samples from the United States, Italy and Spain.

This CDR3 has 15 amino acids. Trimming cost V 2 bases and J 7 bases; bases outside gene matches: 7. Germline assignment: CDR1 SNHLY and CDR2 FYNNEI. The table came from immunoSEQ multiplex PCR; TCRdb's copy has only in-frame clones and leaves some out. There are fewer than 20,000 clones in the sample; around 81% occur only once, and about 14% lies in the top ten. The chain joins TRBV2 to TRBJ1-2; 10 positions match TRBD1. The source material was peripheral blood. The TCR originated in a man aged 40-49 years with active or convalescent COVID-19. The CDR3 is CASSEYQGQGIGYTF. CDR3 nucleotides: TGTGCCAGCAGTGAATACCAGGGACAGGGGATTGGCTACACCTTC.